This TCR beta chain came from a study of blood T cell repertoires in COVID-19. In the study overall: Collection of acute and convalescent COVID-19 samples took place in the United States, Italy and Spain. Sources were T cells, B-cell-depleted T cells, or PBMCs; the material itself was cDNA or gDNA.

Original handling: Nucleated cell counts were estimated from reference gene primer amplification. Here immunoSEQ multiplex PCR was the method, and the copy in TCRdb shows in-frame clones only, minus some. That table is the source of V, J and clone size, and D and trimming were worked out from the DNA. The table records roughly 250,000 clones, 85% to 95% of them present only once. The germline CDR1 and CDR2 sequences are SGDLS and YYNGEE. The CDR3 has 13 residues. V lost 10 bases and J 10 bases, leaving 18 bases between the germline ends. This TCR was recovered from a man aged 25-45 years with COVID-19, enrolled during active disease. The chain joins TRBV9 to TRBJ1-6; D remains unclear. Sequenced: peripheral blood. Here the CDR3 reads CAEQSERNSPLHF. In DNA form, the CDR3 reads TGTGCCGAGCAGTCTGAGCGGAACTCACCCCTCCACTTT.